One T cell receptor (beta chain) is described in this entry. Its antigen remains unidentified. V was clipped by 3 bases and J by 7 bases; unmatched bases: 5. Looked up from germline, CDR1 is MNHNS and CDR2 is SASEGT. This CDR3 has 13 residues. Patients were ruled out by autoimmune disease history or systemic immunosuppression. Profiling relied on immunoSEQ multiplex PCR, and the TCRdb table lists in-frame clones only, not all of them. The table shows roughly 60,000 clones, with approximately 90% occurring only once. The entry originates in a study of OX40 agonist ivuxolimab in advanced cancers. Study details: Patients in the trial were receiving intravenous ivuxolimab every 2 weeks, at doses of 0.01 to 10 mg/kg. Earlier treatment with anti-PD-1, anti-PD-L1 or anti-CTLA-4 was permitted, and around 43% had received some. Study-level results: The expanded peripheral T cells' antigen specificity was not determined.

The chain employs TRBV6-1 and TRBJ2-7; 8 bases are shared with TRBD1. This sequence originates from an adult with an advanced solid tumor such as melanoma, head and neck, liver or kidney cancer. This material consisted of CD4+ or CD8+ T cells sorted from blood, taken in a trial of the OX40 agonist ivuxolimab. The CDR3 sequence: CASSDRGRGEQYF. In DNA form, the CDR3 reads TGTGCCAGCAGTGACAGGGGGCGCGGGGAGCAGTACTTC.